The present TCR beta chain was sequenced within a study of blood T cell repertoires in COVID-19. Study summary: From the United States, Italy and Spain came samples of acute and convalescent COVID-19.

V dropped 0 bases and J dropped 7 bases, with 14 bases sitting between them. Looked up from germline, CDR1 is SGHRS and CDR2 is YFSETQ. The CDR3 has 15 residues. Source study methods: Nucleated cell counts were estimated from reference gene primer amplification. The data were produced by immunoSEQ multiplex PCR, yet TCRdb's version contains in-frame clones alone and is incomplete. The V and J calls and clone size were taken over from that table, and D and trimming were inferred from the DNA. The profile shows around 40,000 clones, around 96% of them singletons. The source of this sequence is a human donor with active COVID-19. The donor label of this sample is uncertain. Sequencing was performed on peripheral blood. V usage is TRBV5-1 and J usage is TRBJ2-1; D may be TRBD1 (6 bases). Here the CDR3 reads CASSLAGQSPNEQFF. Written as DNA, the CDR3 is TGCGCCAGCAGCTTGGCGGGACAATCCCCTAATGAGCAGTTCTTC.